Presented here are 26 T cell receptor beta chains from one specimen sequenced in a study of blood T cell repertoires in COVID-19. Method: immunoSEQ multiplex PCR; TCRdb's copy keeps in-frame clones and lacks some. The profile shows 76,000 or so clones, under 95% of them singletons. Sequencing was performed on peripheral blood. The receptors were sampled from a human donor in a cohort sampled during active COVID-19.

The chain has TRBV4-3 and TRBJ1-2; D is unresolved. This CDR3 is built from 15 residues. CDR1 and CDR2 (germline): LGHNA, YSLEER. V lost 3 bases to trimming and J lost 7 bases, with 18 bases between them. The CDR3: CASSQGGSRPSGYTF. The CDR3 DNA is TGCGCCAGCAGCCAGGGCGGGTCACGGCCATCTGGCTACACCTTC.

The chain joins TRBV4-2 to TRBJ2-5, with TRBD2 matching 8 bases. This CDR3 spans 15 amino acids. V dropped 4 bases and J dropped 4; count of bases not matched to a gene: 8. Per germline, CDR1 LGHNA and CDR2 YNFKEQ. The CDR3: CASSRYRGGRETQYF. The CDR3 nucleotides are TGTGCCAGCAGCCGTTACCGGGGGGGCCGAGAGACCCAGTACTTC.

The chain has TRBV15 and TRBJ2-3; D remains ambiguous. CDR3 length: 15 amino acids. Germline CDR1 is LNHNV and CDR2 is YYDKDF (reference sequence). The V and J ends lost 0 bases and 1 base respectively, with 8 bases between them. The CDR3 protein is CATSRENYRTDTQYF. DNA of the CDR3: TGTGCCACCAGCAGAGAAAACTATCGCACAGATACGCAGTATTTT.

V gene TRBV7-2 combines with J gene TRBJ2-7, with TRBD1 matching over 9 bases. The trim removed 5 bases at V and 1 base at J, leaving 6 bases unmatched. The CDR3 is 15 residues long. Per the germline V gene, CDR1 is SGHTA and CDR2 is FQGNSA. In DNA form, the CDR3 reads TGTGCCAGCAGCCCCCGGGACAGGGCTTCCTACGAGCAGTACTTC. Translating it yields CASSPRDRASYEQYF.

V is TRBV7-9 and J is TRBJ1-1, with 7 bases lining up with TRBD1. In germline, CDR1 is SEHNR, CDR2 FQNEAQ (reference sequence). Losses at the gene ends were 1 base for V and 4 bases for J; bases not matched to a gene: 3. There are 14 residues in the CDR3. CDR3 residues: CASSLDWDSTEAFF. In nucleotides, the CDR3 is TGTGCCAGCAGCTTAGATTGGGACAGCACTGAAGCTTTCTTT.

The chain carries TRBV7-2 and TRBJ1-1; 9 bases map to TRBD1. CDR3 length equals 15 residues. The germline V gene has CDR1 SGHTA and CDR2 FQGNSA. V gave up 4 bases and J gave up 7 bases; unmatched junction bases: 10. The CDR3 sequence: CASSYSGTGSNEAFF. The DNA for the CDR3 is TGTGCCAGCAGCTATTCCGGGACAGGGTCGAATGAAGCTTTCTTT.

This chain connects TRBV19 to TRBJ2-2; D may be TRBD1 (6 bases). From germline, CDR1 is LNHDA and CDR2 SQIVND (reference sequence). Trimming cost V 3 bases and J 3 bases, with 11 bases left between them. This CDR3 has 15 residues. The CDR3 protein is CASSIQGRYTGELFF. The CDR3 nucleotides read TGTGCCAGTAGTATTCAGGGGCGATACACCGGGGAGCTGTTTTTT. The complete variable domain, with remaining parts taken from reference TRBV19 and TRBJ2-2, reads DGGITQSPKYLFRKEGQNVTLSCEQNLNHDAMYWYRQDPGQGLRLIYYSQIVNDFQKGDIAEGYSVSREKKESFPLTVTSAQKNPTAFYLCASSIQGRYTGELFFGEGSRLTVL.

The chain joins TRBV6-2 or TRBV6-3 to TRBJ2-2, with 7 bases aligning to TRBD2. There are 18 residues in the CDR3. CDR1 and CDR2 from the germline V gene are MNHEY and SVGEGT. The trim removed 0 bases at V and 0 bases at J, leaving 7 bases unmatched. The CDR3: CASSYSRTGGANTGELFF. CDR3 sequence (DNA): TGTGCCAGCAGTTACTCCAGAACGGGGGGTGCGAACACCGGGGAGCTGTTTTTT.

J is TRBJ1-4 and V is TRBV15, with D tentatively TRBD1 (5 bases). Germline lookup yields CDR1 LNHNV and CDR2 YYDKDF (reference sequence). The V gene lost 3 bases and the J gene lost 5 bases, with 10 bases spanning the gap. This CDR3 contains 14 residues. CDR3 sequence reads: CATSRGQKNEKLFF. In nucleotides, the CDR3 is TGTGCCACCAGCAGGGGGCAGAAGAATGAAAAACTGTTTTTT. The variable domain in full, completed from reference TRBV15 and TRBJ1-4, reads DAMVIQNPRYQVTQFGKPVTLSCSQTLNHNVMYWYQQKSSQAPKLLFHYYDKDFNNEADTPDNFQSRRPNTSFCFLDIRSPGLGDTAMYLCATSRGQKNEKLFFGSGTQLSVL.

The chain combines TRBV5-4 with TRBJ2-7; 8 bases match TRBD2. This CDR3 spans 13 amino acids. Trimming took 5 bases from V and 4 from J; bases not matched to a gene: 5. CDR1 is SGHNT, CDR2 YYREEE, per germline (reference sequence). CDR3 sequence (DNA): TGTGCCAGCAGTACGGGACTAGGATACGAGCAGTACTTC. Protein product: CASSTGLGYEQYF.

The CDR3 DNA reads as TGTGCCAGCAGCCAAGCCGGGGGATTACAGCCCCAGCATTTT. Its translation: CASSQAGGLQPQHF. The gene calls are TRBV3-1 (or the pseudogene TRBV3-2) and TRBJ1-5; D perhaps matches TRBD1 (5 bases). This CDR3 has 14 amino acids. V lost 1 base and J lost 7, with 11 bases in between. The germline V gene has CDR1 LGHDT and CDR2 YNNKEL (reference sequence).

V is TRBV5-5 and J is TRBJ1-2, with 9 bases aligning to TRBD1. This CDR3 is 15 amino acids long. Trimming took 6 bases from V and 7 from J; bases not matched to a gene: 13. Germline values: CDR1 SGHKS, CDR2 YYEKEE (reference sequence). DNA for the CDR3: TGTGCCAGCATCCCCTCCGGACAGGGGTCCGGTGGCTACACCTTC. The encoded protein is CASIPSGQGSGGYTF.

The gene calls are TRBV15 and TRBJ2-7; D is undetermined. The CDR3 extends over 15 amino acids. The V and J ends lost 1 base and 5 bases respectively, with 15 bases between them. The germline gives CDR1 LNHNV, CDR2 YYDKDF (reference sequence). In DNA, the CDR3 is TGTGCCACCAGCAGAGGTGCCGGTCAGGTCAACGAGCAGTACTTC. This codes for CATSRGAGQVNEQYF.

The rearrangement joins TRBV12-5 to TRBJ2-1, with D possibly being TRBD2 (5 bases). This CDR3 spans 15 amino acids. The germline CDR1 and CDR2 sequences are LGHNT and FRNRAP. The germline V and J ends were trimmed by 4 bases and 0 bases, with 10 bases remaining between them. CDR3 in amino acids: CASGSGVASYNEQFF. As DNA, the CDR3 is TGTGCTAGTGGTTCCGGGGTAGCCTCCTACAATGAGCAGTTCTTC.

The chain carries TRBV7-3 and TRBJ2-2; TRBD1 aligns across 7 bases. The ends lost 2 bases at V and 4 bases at J; junction bases unmatched: 1. The CDR3 totals 14 residues. Germline-derived CDR1 and CDR2 are SGHTA and FQGTGA. This chain's CDR3 is CASSLSGGTGELFF. The CDR3 DNA is TGTGCCAGCAGCTTATCAGGGGGCACCGGGGAGCTGTTTTTT. Drawing the rest from reference TRBV7-3 and TRBJ2-2, the complete variable domain is GAGVSQTPSNKVTEKGKYVELRCDPISGHTALYWYRQSLGQGPEFLIYFQGTGAADDSGLPNDRFFAVRPEGSVSTLKIQRTERGDSAVYLCASSLSGGTGELFFGEGSRLTVL.

The chain joins TRBV9 to TRBJ2-2; TRBD2 aligns across 12 bases. Trimming cost V 6 bases and J 0 bases; bases outside gene matches: 9. The germline V gene has CDR1 SGDLS and CDR2 YYNGEE. The CDR3 loop spans 18 amino acids. CDR3 residues: CASKDGLAGSSNTGELFF. CDR3 nucleotide sequence: TGTGCCAGCAAGGACGGACTAGCGGGGAGCTCGAACACCGGGGAGCTGTTTTTT. The full variable domain, its missing parts supplied by reference TRBV9 and TRBJ2-2, is DSGVTQTPKHLITATGQRVTLRCSPRSGDLSVYWYQQSLDQGLQFLIQYYNGEERAKGNILERFSAQQFPDLHSELNLSSLELGDSALYFCASKDGLAGSSNTGELFFGEGSRLTVL.

This sequence joins TRBV4-1 and TRBJ2-7; the D is unclear. Germline CDR1 and CDR2: MGHRA and YSYEKL. The V end was cut by 0 bases, the J end by 0 bases, with 9 bases between. This CDR3 is 15 amino acids long. The CDR3, as DNA: TGCGCCAGCAGCCAAGACCGGGTCCTCTCCTACGAGCAGTACTTC. Translating it yields CASSQDRVLSYEQYF.

This rearrangement joins TRBV7-3 to TRBJ2-3; 13 bases are a match to TRBD2. The germline CDR1 and CDR2 sequences are SGHTA and FQGTGA. The CDR3 spans 16 residues. The trim removed 5 bases at V and 1 base at J, leaving 3 bases unmatched. The CDR3 nucleotides are TGTGCCAGCAGCCGCGGGACTAGCGGGGGCACAGATACGCAGTATTTT. Translated, it gives CASSRGTSGGTDTQYF. Using reference TRBV7-3 and TRBJ2-3 for the parts outside the CDR3, the full variable domain is GAGVSQTPSNKVTEKGKYVELRCDPISGHTALYWYRQSLGQGPEFLIYFQGTGAADDSGLPNDRFFAVRPEGSVSTLKIQRTERGDSAVYLCASSRGTSGGTDTQYFGPGTRLTVL.

This sequence joins TRBV10-1 and TRBJ1-2, with D perhaps TRBD1 (6 bases). The CDR3 covers 15 residues. The germline CDR1 and CDR2 sequences are WNHNN and SYGVQD (reference sequence). V was shortened by 0 bases and J by 6 bases, with 14 bases between the two germline ends. CDR3 residues: CASSESGRGFNGYTF. In DNA, the CDR3 is TGCGCCAGCAGTGAGTCGGGCAGGGGATTTAATGGCTACACCTTC.

The chain has TRBV6-2 or TRBV6-3 and TRBJ2-2; 7 positions match TRBD1. The CDR3 runs 18 residues. V gave up 5 bases and J gave up 3 bases; unmatched junction bases: 15. Germline-derived CDR1 and CDR2 are MNHEY and SVGEGT. The CDR3 sequence is CASSRQRFGTAYTGELFF. The CDR3 DNA reads TGTGCCAGCAGTCGCCAGAGATTCGGGACAGCGTACACCGGGGAGCTGTTTTTT.

This clone is medium-sized within its sample. The chain links TRBV5-1 to TRBJ1-4; 8 bases fit TRBD1. V was clipped by 0 bases and J by 5 bases; unmatched bases: 3. The CDR3 runs 15 residues. Germline CDR1 SGHRS, CDR2 YFSETQ. The CDR3 loop is CASSLGQGPNEKLFF. The CDR3 nucleotides are TGCGCCAGCAGCTTGGGACAGGGGCCAAATGAAAAACTGTTTTTT.

This CDR3 reads CASSLEPGYGYTF. CDR3 coding DNA: TGTGCCAGCAGCTTAGAGCCGGGCTATGGCTACACCTTC. The chain links TRBV7-8 to TRBJ1-2; D is unresolved. Germline V gene lookup returns CDR1 SGHVS and CDR2 FQNEAQ. The CDR3 covers 13 residues. The V and J ends lost 1 base and 4 bases respectively, with 7 bases between them. Full variable domain (outside the CDR3, taken from reference TRBV7-8 and TRBJ1-2): GAGVSQSPRYKVAKRGQDVALRCDPISGHVSLFWYQQALGQGPEFLTYFQNEAQLDKSGLPSDRFFAERPEGSVSTLKIQRTQQEDSAVYLCASSLEPGYGYTFGSGTRLTVV.

The chain employs TRBV7-2 and TRBJ1-2, with TRBD1 identical over 7 bases. The germline CDR1 and CDR2 sequences are SGHTA and FQGNSA. The CDR3 covers 13 residues. V dropped 1 base and J dropped 6; count of bases not matched to a gene: 2. CDR3 loop: CASSLGQGNGYTF. The CDR3 DNA sequence: TGTGCCAGCAGCTTAGGACAGGGCAATGGCTACACCTTC.

The rearrangement joins TRBV27 to TRBJ2-1; 10 bases are a match to TRBD2. The CDR3 contains 15 residues. V was clipped by 3 bases and J by 5 bases; unmatched bases: 4. The germline CDR1 and CDR2 sequences are MNHEY and SMNVEV (reference sequence). The CDR3 DNA follows: TGTGCCAGCAGTTTCAACGGACTAGCGGACAATGAGCAGTTCTTC. Encoded protein: CASSFNGLADNEQFF.

This chain connects TRBV5-1 to TRBJ2-1; TRBD2 aligns across 9 bases. This CDR3 is 16 amino acids long. Germline lookup yields CDR1 SGHRS and CDR2 YFSETQ. V was pared by 0 bases and J by 7 bases, with 8 bases of the junction left unmatched. CDR3 sequence reads: CASSLVAAGGPNEQFF. The CDR3, as DNA: TGCGCCAGCAGCTTGGTTGCGGCGGGGGGGCCGAATGAGCAGTTCTTC.

This rearrangement joins TRBV4-1 to TRBJ1-1, with TRBD1 as a possible D gene (6 bases). Germline loops: CDR1 MGHRA, CDR2 YSYEKL. Trimming pared 1 base from V and 6 bases from J, leaving 12 bases between. The length of the CDR3 is 14 residues. The CDR3 DNA reads as TGCGCCAGCAGCCAAGGCCAGGGGTTACCTGAAGCTTTCTTT. Amino acid sequence: CASSQGQGLPEAFF.